This T cell receptor beta chain was identified in a study of CD4 T cells in relation to SARS-CoV-2 and coronaviruses. This table comes from immunoSEQ multiplex PCR, and its TCRdb copy is limited to in-frame clones, with some not included. Seen here are 30,000 to 45,000 clones, approximately 88% observed once, and the top ten hold 9.2%. CDR3 length equals 12 residues. The V gene lost 5 bases and the J gene lost 0 bases, with 5 bases spanning the gap. From germline, CDR1 is SEHNR and CDR2 FQNEAQ (reference sequence). The chain employs TRBV7-9 and TRBJ2-7; D gene unclear. What was sequenced was memory CD4+ T cells from PBMCs. The receptor was isolated from an adult with COVID-19. The CDR3 here is CASSIISYEQYF. In DNA form, the CDR3 reads TGTGCCAGCAGCATTATCTCCTACGAGCAGTACTTC.